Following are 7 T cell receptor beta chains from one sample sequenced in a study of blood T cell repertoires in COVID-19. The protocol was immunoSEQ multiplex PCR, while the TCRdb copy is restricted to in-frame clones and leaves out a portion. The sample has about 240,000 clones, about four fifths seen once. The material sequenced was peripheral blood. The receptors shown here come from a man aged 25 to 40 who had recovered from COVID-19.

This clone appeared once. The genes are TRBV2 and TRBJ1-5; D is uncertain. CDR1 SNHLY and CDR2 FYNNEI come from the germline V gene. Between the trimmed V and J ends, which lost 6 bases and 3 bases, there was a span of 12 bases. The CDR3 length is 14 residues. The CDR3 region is CASRSSVINQPQHF. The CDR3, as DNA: TGTGCCAGCAGGTCCTCTGTTATCAATCAGCCCCAGCATTTT.

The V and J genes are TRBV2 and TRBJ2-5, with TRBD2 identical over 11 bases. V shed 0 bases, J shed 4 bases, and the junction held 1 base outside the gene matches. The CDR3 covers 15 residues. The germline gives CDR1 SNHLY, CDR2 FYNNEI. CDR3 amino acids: CASSEALAGGETQYF. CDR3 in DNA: TGTGCCAGCAGTGAAGCGCTAGCGGGGGGAGAGACCCAGTACTTC.

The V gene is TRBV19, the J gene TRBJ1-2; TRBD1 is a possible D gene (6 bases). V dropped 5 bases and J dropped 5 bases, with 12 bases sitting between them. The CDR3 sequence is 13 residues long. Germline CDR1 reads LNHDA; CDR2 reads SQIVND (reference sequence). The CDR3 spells CASSADRKYGYTF. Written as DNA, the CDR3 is TGTGCCAGTAGTGCTGACAGGAAGTATGGCTACACCTTC.

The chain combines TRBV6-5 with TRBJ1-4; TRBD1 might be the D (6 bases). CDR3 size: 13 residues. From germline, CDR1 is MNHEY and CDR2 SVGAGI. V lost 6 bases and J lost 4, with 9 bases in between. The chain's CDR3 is CASSRTVNEKLFF. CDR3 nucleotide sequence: TGTGCCAGCAGCAGGACAGTTAATGAAAAACTGTTTTTT.

The chain's CDR3 is CASSRGQSSGNTIYF. The CDR3 bases are TGTGCCAGCAGCCGAGGACAGTCCTCTGGAAACACCATATATTTT. The V gene is TRBV7-9, the J gene TRBJ1-3; TRBD1 might be the D (6 bases). Germline values: CDR1 SEHNR, CDR2 FQNEAQ (reference sequence). The ends were cut back, 5 bases at V and 0 bases at J, with 11 bases in the middle. The CDR3 loop spans 15 amino acids.

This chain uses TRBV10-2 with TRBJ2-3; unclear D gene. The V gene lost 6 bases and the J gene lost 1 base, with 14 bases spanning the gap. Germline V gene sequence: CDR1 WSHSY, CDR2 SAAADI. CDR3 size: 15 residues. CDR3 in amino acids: CASSSGPRGTDTQYF. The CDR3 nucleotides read TGCGCCAGCAGCTCCGGTCCCCGGGGCACAGATACGCAGTATTTT.

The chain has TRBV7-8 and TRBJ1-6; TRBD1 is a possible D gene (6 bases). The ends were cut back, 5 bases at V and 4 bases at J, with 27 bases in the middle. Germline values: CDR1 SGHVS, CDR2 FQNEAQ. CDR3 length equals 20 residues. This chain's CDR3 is CASSKNRDPSAHLYNSPLHF. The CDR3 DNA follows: TGTGCCAGCAGCAAAAACAGGGACCCCTCAGCCCACTTATATAATTCACCCCTCCACTTT.